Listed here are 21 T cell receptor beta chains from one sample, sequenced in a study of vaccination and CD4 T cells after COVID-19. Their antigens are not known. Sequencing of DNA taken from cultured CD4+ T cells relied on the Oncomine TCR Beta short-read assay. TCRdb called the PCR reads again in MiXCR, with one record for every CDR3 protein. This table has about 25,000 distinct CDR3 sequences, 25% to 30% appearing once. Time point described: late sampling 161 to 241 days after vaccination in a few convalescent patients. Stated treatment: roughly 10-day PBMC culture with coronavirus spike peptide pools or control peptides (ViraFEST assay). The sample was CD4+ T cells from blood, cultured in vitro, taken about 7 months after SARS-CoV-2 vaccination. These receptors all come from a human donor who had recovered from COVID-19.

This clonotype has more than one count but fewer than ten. CDR3 DNA sequence: TGTGCCAGCACCAAGGGGGGCTCTGGGGCCAACGTCCTGACTTTC. It is translated as CASTKGGSGANVLTF. The gene calls are TRBV28 and TRBJ2-6; D assignment may be TRBD1 or TRBD2 (6 bases each). The CDR3 loop spans 15 amino acids. V lost 7 bases and J lost 0, with 10 bases in between. Germline V CDR1 and CDR2: MDHEN, SYDVKM.

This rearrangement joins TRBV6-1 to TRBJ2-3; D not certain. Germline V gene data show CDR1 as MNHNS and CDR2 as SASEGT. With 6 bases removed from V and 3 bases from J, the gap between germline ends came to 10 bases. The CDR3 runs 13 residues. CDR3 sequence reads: CASRQSGTDTQYF. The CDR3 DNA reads TGTGCCAGCAGACAGTCCGGGACAGATACGCAGTATTTT.

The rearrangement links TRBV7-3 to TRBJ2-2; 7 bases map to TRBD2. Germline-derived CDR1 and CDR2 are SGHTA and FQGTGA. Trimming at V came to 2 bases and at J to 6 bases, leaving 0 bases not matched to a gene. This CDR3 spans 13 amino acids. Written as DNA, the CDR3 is TGTGCCAGCAGCTTAGCGGGAGCCGGGGAGCTGTTTTTT. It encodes CASSLAGAGELFF.

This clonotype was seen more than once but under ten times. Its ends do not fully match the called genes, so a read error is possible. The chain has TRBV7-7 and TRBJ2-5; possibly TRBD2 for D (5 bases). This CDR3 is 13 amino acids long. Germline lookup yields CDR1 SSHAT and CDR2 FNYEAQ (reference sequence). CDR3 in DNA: TGTGCTAGCAGCTTAGCGACGCAAGAGACCCAGTACTTC. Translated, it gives CASSLATQETQYF.

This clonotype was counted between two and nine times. Written as DNA, the CDR3 is TGCAGTGCTAGACCCAGGGACCCCGTTCTCGCTGAAGCTTTCTTT. Translated, it gives CSARPRDPVLAEAFF. This chain connects TRBV20-1 to TRBJ1-1, with a possible D match to TRBD1 (5 bases). The CDR3 loop spans 15 amino acids. Germline lookup yields CDR1 DFQATT and CDR2 SNEGSKA (reference sequence). V was trimmed by 2 bases and J by 6 bases, leaving 19 bases between them.

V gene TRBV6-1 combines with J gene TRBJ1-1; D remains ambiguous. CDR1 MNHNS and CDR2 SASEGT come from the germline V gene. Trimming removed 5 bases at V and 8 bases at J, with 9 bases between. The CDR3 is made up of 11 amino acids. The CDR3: CASSNLIEAFF. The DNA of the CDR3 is TGTGCCAGCAGTAACCTGATCGAAGCTTTCTTT.

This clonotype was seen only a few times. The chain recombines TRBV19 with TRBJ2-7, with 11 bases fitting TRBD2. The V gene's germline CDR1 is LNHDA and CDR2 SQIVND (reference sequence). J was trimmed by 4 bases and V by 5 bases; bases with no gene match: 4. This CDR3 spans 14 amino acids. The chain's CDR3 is CASSALAGGYEQYF. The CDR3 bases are TGTGCCAGTAGTGCCCTAGCGGGAGGATACGAGCAGTACTTC.

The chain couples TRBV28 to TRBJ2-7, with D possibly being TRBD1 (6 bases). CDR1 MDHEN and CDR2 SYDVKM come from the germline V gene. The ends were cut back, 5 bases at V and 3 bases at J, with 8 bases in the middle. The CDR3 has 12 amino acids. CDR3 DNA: TGTGCCAGCAGTGGGGGCTACTACGAGCAGTACTTC. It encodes CASSGGYYEQYF.

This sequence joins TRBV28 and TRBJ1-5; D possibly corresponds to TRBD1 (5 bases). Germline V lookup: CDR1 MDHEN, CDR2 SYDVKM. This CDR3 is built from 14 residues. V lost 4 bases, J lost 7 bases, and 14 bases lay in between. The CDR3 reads CASSSDRGGQPQHF. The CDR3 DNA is TGTGCCAGCAGTTCTGACCGTGGGGGACAGCCCCAGCATTTT.

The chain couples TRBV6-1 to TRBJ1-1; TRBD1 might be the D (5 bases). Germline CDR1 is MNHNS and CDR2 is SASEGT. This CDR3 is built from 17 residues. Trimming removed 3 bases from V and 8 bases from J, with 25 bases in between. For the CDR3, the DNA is TGTGCCAGCAGTGATAGACTAGGCCGGGGGAGAGGTCTAGAAGCTTTCTTT. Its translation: CASSDRLGRGRGLEAFF.

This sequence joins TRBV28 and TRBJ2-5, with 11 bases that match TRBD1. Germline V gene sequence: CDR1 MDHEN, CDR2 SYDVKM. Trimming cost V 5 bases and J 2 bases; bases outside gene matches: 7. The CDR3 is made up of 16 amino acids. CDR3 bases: TGTGCCAGCAGTCCGGGACAGGGGGTAAATCAAGAGACCCAGTACTTC. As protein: CASSPGQGVNQETQYF.

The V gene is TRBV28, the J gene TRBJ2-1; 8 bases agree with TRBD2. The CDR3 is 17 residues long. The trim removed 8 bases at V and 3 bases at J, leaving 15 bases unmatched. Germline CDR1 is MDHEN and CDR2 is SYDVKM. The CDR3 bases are TGTGCCAGCCCCCCGGGGGGGGGAGGGGGGGACTACAATGAGCAGTTCTTC. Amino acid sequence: CASPPGGGGGDYNEQFF.

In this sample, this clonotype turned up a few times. The CDR3 spells CASSSSLLAGGRWDTQYF. CDR3 DNA sequence: TGTGCCAGCAGCTCCAGCCTACTAGCGGGAGGGCGATGGGATACGCAGTATTTT. The V gene is TRBV7-8, the J gene TRBJ2-3, with TRBD2 matching over 13 bases. The CDR3 is made up of 18 amino acids. Germline lookup yields CDR1 SGHVS and CDR2 FQNEAQ. The V and J ends lost 4 bases and 6 bases, in that order; junction bases with no gene match: 13.

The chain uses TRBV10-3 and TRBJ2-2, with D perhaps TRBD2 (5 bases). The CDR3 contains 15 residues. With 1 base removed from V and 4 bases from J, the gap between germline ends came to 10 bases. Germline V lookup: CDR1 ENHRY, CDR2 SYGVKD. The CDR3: CAISEWEPSTGELFF. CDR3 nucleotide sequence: TGTGCCATCAGTGAGTGGGAGCCCAGCACCGGGGAGCTGTTTTTT.

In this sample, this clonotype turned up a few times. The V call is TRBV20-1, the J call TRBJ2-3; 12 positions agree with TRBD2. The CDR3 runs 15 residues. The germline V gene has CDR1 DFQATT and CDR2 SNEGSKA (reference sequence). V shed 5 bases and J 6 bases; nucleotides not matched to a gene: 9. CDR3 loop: CSAADRLAGADTQYF. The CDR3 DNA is TGCAGTGCTGCCGATAGACTAGCGGGAGCCGATACGCAGTATTTT.

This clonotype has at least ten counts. CDR3 sequence (DNA): TGCAGTGCTACGGGAGGGAAGGACAATCAGCCCCAGCATTTT. This codes for CSATGGKDNQPQHF. The rearrangement joins TRBV20-1 to TRBJ1-5; D uncertain. V was clipped by 4 bases and J by 3 bases, with 13 bases between them. The CDR3 has 14 amino acids. Germline CDR1 reads DFQATT; CDR2 reads SNEGSKA (reference sequence).

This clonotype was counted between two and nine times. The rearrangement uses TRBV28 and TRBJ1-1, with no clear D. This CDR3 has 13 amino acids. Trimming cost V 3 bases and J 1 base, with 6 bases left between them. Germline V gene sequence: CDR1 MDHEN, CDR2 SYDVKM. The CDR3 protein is CASSFGRNTEAFF. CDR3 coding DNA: TGTGCCAGCAGTTTCGGCAGGAACACTGAAGCTTTCTTT.

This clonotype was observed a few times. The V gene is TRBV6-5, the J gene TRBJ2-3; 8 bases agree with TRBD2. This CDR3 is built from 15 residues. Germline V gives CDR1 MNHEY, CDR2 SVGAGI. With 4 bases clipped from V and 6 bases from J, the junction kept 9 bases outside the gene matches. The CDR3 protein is CASSFTSGASDTQYF. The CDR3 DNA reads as TGTGCCAGCAGTTTCACTAGCGGCGCATCGGATACGCAGTATTTT.

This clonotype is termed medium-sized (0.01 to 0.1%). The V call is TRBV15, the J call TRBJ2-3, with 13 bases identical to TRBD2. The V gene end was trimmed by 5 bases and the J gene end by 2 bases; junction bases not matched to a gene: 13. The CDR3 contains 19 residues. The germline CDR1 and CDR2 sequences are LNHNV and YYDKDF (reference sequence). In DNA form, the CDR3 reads TGTGCCACCAGCGCCACGGGGACTAGCGGGGCTTTCGACACAGATACGCAGTATTTT. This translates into CATSATGTSGAFDTDTQYF.

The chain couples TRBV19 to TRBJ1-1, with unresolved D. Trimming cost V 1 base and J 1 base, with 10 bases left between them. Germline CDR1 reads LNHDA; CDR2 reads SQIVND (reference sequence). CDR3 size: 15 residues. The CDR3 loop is CASSIGTTRNTEAFF. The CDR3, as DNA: TGTGCCAGTAGTATAGGGACCACGAGGAACACTGAAGCTTTCTTT.

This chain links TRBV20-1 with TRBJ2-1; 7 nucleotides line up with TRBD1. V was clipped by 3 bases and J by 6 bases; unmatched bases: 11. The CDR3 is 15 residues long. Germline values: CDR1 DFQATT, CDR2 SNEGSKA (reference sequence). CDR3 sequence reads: CSARSPTGRGNEQFF. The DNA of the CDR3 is TGCAGTGCTAGGTCCCCGACAGGGCGAGGCAATGAGCAGTTCTTC.